This T cell receptor (beta chain) was found in a study of blood T cell repertoires in COVID-19. Study at large: COVID-19 samples from acute and convalescent phases originated in the United States, Italy and Spain.

Between the trimmed V and J ends, which lost 2 bases and 7 bases, there was a span of 15 bases. In germline, CDR1 is LNHDA, CDR2 SQIVND (reference sequence). The CDR3 is 16 amino acids. In the study's own analysis: Reference gene primer amplification yielded estimated nucleated cell counts. Method: immunoSEQ multiplex PCR; TCRdb's copy keeps in-frame clones and lacks some. V, J and clone size derive from that table, while D and trimming were established from the DNA sequence. The sample consists of under 550,000 clones, 85% to 90% of them appearing once. The sequence came from a man aged 18 to 30 with COVID-19, enrolled during active disease. The sample comprised peripheral blood. The V and J genes are TRBV19 and TRBJ1-6, with D tentatively TRBD1 (6 bases). DNA of the CDR3: TGTGCCAGTAGTATACGGCAGGGGACCAGGAATTCACCCCTCCACTTT. Translated, it gives CASSIRQGTRNSPLHF. The whole variable domain, remainder taken from reference TRBV19 and TRBJ1-6, is DGGITQSPKYLFRKEGQNVTLSCEQNLNHDAMYWYRQDPGQGLRLIYYSQIVNDFQKGDIAEGYSVSREKKESFPLTVTSAQKNPTAFYLCASSIRQGTRNSPLHFGNGTRLTVT.